This TCR beta chain was identified during a study of shared clonotypes between healthy human individuals. Sequencing used immunoSEQ multiplex PCR; TCRdb keeps in-frame clones, though not all of them. The sample has 2 million to 2.5 million clones, approximately 94% seen once. The naive CD8 fraction comprised CD45RO-negative cells positively selected for CCR7 and excluded terminally differentiated effector memory CD45RA+ cells. This CDR3 has 16 residues. V lost 2 bases and J lost 2, with 10 bases in between. Germline assignment: CDR1 MNHEY and CDR2 SVGAGI. Sequencing input: naive CD8+ T cells from PBMCs. This rearrangement joins TRBV6-5 to TRBJ2-6; the D is unclear. This receptor was obtained from a young man in good health. Some clones in this sample may be carry-over from other donors' samples. CDR3 DNA: TGTGCCAGCAGTTACCGATGGGGTGCTGGGGCCAACGTCCTGACTTTC. Its translation: CASSYRWGAGANVLTF.